Shown below are 27 T cell receptor beta chains from a single sample sequenced in a study of Ad26.COV2.S vaccination and SARS-CoV-2 variants. Only in-frame clones appear in the TCRdb table, and some are missing; sequencing was by immunoSEQ multiplex PCR. The sample includes about 350,000 clones, roughly 81% of them seen just once. Treatment here: 15 to 20 received Ad26.COV2.S at low or high dose, single or two shots; 5 received placebo; per-sample allocation not given. All samples were drawn on day 63, counting from the first vaccine or placebo injection. Here the sequenced sample was peripheral blood, taken in a trial of Ad26.COV2.S vaccine versus placebo. The receptor source for this set is a person between 18 and 65 years old who received the Ad26.COV2.S COVID-19 vaccine or a placebo.

The rearrangement joins TRBV27 to TRBJ1-2; 9 nucleotides agree with TRBD1. In germline, CDR1 is MNHEY, CDR2 SMNVEV (reference sequence). This CDR3 spans 16 amino acids. The J segment lost 2 bases and the V segment lost 2 bases, leaving 6 bases of the junction unmatched. The DNA for the CDR3 is TGTGCCAGCAGTTTAGCAGGGACAGGGAAAAACTATGGCTACACCTTC. Translating gives CASSLAGTGKNYGYTF.

The J gene is TRBJ2-2, the V gene TRBV7-9, with D possibly matching TRBD1 (5 bases). The germline CDR1 and CDR2 sequences are SEHNR and FQNEAQ (reference sequence). The CDR3 totals 14 residues. The V end was cut by 2 bases, the J end by 3 bases, with 7 bases between. The CDR3 region has the DNA TGTGCCAGCAGCTTAAGGGGTGACACCGGGGAGCTGTTTTTT. Translation gives CASSLRGDTGELFF.

This chain links TRBV5-1 with TRBJ2-1, with D perhaps TRBD1 (6 bases). Trimming removed 5 bases from V and 0 bases from J, with 12 bases in between. Germline-derived CDR1 and CDR2 are SGHRS and YFSETQ. The CDR3 has 15 residues. The CDR3 protein is CASRTDSISYNEQFF. Here the CDR3 DNA reads TGCGCCAGCAGGACGGACAGTATCTCCTACAATGAGCAGTTCTTC. The variable domain in full, completed from reference TRBV5-1 and TRBJ2-1, reads KAGVTQTPRYLIKTRGQQVTLSCSPISGHRSVSWYQQTPGQGLQFLFEYFSETQRNKGNFPGRFSGRQFSNSRSEMNVSTLELGDSALYLCASRTDSISYNEQFFGPGTRLTVL.

The chain has TRBV4-3 and TRBJ2-5; 11 bases fit TRBD2. V lost 1 base to trimming and J lost 5 bases; unmatched junction nucleotides: 9. CDR1 and CDR2 (germline): LGHNA, YSLEER. The CDR3 loop spans 17 amino acids. The DNA for the CDR3 is TGCGCCAGCAGCCAAGGCCTTAGGGGGACTAGCGGTGAGACCCAGTACTTC. The encoded protein is CASSQGLRGTSGETQYF.

CDR3 sequence (DNA): TGCAGTGCTAGTGACAGCTCCTACGAGCAGTACTTC. Translated, it gives CSASDSSYEQYF. V and J are TRBV20-1 and TRBJ2-7; D might be TRBD1 (5 bases). The CDR3 runs 12 residues. The V end was cut by 3 bases, the J end by 0 bases, with 6 bases between. CDR1 and CDR2 (germline): DFQATT, SNEGSKA (reference sequence).

The chain employs TRBV12-3 or TRBV12-4 and TRBJ2-6; no clear D gene. This CDR3 has 13 amino acids. V gave up 7 bases and J gave up 0 bases, with 4 bases separating them. The DNA for the CDR3 is TGTGCCAGCACCCCCTCTGGGGCCAACGTCCTGACTTTC. Amino acids: CASTPSGANVLTF.

The chain is built from TRBV4-2 and TRBJ2-2; unclear D gene. V was pared by 6 bases and J by 4 bases, with 6 bases between. Germline values: CDR1 LGHNA, CDR2 YNFKEQ. The CDR3 is 12 residues long. The CDR3 loop is CASRKSTGELFF. CDR3 bases: TGTGCCAGCAGAAAATCCACCGGGGAGCTGTTTTTT.

The V gene is TRBV18, the J gene TRBJ2-7, with D maybe TRBD2 (6 bases). The germline V gene encodes CDR1 KGHSH and CDR2 LQKENI. The CDR3 loop spans 16 amino acids. Between the trimmed V and J ends, which lost 4 bases and 2 bases, there was a span of 18 bases. Here the CDR3 reads CASSLAIGGATYEQYF. The CDR3 DNA reads as TGTGCCAGCTCACTGGCTATCGGGGGAGCGACCTACGAGCAGTACTTC.

This clone was detected once. The V call is TRBV21-1, the J call TRBJ2-7; the table's D gene call, TRBD1, was not cross checked with the DNA. TRBV21-1 is described as a pseudogene. CDR3 length equals 14 residues. The CDR3, as DNA: TGTGCCAGCAGCGGGACAGGGTATAAGGACGAGCAGTACTTC. Protein product: CASSGTGYKDEQYF.

This chain links TRBV7-9 with TRBJ1-1, with D unresolved. The CDR3 is 11 amino acids. The germline V gene encodes CDR1 SEHNR and CDR2 FQNEAQ (reference sequence). Trimming pared 0 bases from V and 8 bases from J, leaving 4 bases between. CDR3 sequence reads: CASSLAWEAFF. In nucleotides, the CDR3 is TGTGCCAGCAGCTTAGCGTGGGAAGCTTTCTTT.

This clone was seen more than once but under ten times. The chain recombines TRBV9 with TRBJ1-4; TRBD1 matches at 9 bases. There are 15 residues in the CDR3. V dropped 0 bases and J dropped 6; count of bases not matched to a gene: 3. CDR1 and CDR2 (germline): SGDLS, YYNGEE. CDR3 region: CASSVGDRVDEKLFF. The CDR3 DNA follows: TGTGCCAGCAGCGTAGGGGACAGGGTGGATGAAAAACTGTTTTTT.

The rearrangement uses TRBV11-3 and TRBJ2-2; perhaps D is TRBD1 or TRBD2 (5 bases each). The CDR3 extends over 15 amino acids. The V and J ends lost 3 bases and 4 bases respectively, with 12 bases between them. Germline values: CDR1 SGHNT, CDR2 YENEEA. For the CDR3, the DNA is TGTGCCAGCAGCTTGGGGATTGGGGGCACCGGGGAGCTGTTTTTT. This gives the protein CASSLGIGGTGELFF.

The chain carries TRBV9 and TRBJ1-6, with D hard to call. The germline CDR1 and CDR2 sequences are SGDLS and YYNGEE. The CDR3 sequence is 15 residues long. The V gene lost 3 bases and the J gene lost 7 bases, with 14 bases spanning the gap. The DNA for the CDR3 is TGTGCCAGCAGCGAAGTCGGCTTGGAAAATTCACCCCTCCACTTT. This gives the protein CASSEVGLENSPLHF. Complete variable domain (other parts from reference TRBV9 and TRBJ1-6): DSGVTQTPKHLITATGQRVTLRCSPRSGDLSVYWYQQSLDQGLQFLIQYYNGEERAKGNILERFSAQQFPDLHSELNLSSLELGDSALYFCASSEVGLENSPLHFGNGTRLTVT.

The chain couples TRBV5-8 to TRBJ2-3, with D hard to call. Germline values: CDR1 SGHTS, CDR2 YDEGEE. V was clipped by 2 bases and J by 9 bases, with 7 bases between them. The CDR3 length is 11 residues. CDR3 loop: CASSFRDTQYF. The CDR3 coding sequence is TGTGCCAGCAGCTTTCGAGACACGCAGTATTTT.

The chain employs TRBV5-1 and TRBJ2-7; D remains unclear. The CDR3 is made up of 11 amino acids. The ends were cut back, 3 bases at V and 3 bases at J, with 4 bases in the middle. Germline lookup yields CDR1 SGHRS and CDR2 YFSETQ. The CDR3 region is CASSSHYEQYF. The CDR3 DNA follows: TGCGCCAGCAGCTCCCACTACGAGCAGTACTTC.

The chain has TRBV27 and TRBJ2-1; possibly TRBD2 for D (5 bases). V lost 5 bases and J 8 bases, leaving 19 bases between the germline ends. Germline V gives CDR1 MNHEY, CDR2 SMNVEV (reference sequence). CDR3 length: 15 amino acids. The CDR3 protein is CASSDRGLLGHEQFF. CDR3 DNA: TGTGCCAGCAGTGACCGAGGGTTGCTTGGCCATGAGCAGTTCTTC.

V usage is TRBV3-1 (or the pseudogene TRBV3-2) and J usage is TRBJ2-2; tentative D call: TRBD2 (5 bases). CDR1 is LGHDT, CDR2 YNNKEL, per germline (reference sequence). Trimming cost V 0 bases and J 1 base, with 9 bases left between them. The CDR3 runs to 16 residues. The CDR3 DNA is TGTGCCAGCAGCCAAGACGGGAAACGGAACACCGGGGAGCTGTTTTTT. Residues: CASSQDGKRNTGELFF.

In DNA form, the CDR3 reads TGTGCCAGCAGCTCCGGGACAGGGATTCAGCCCCAGCATTTT. It specifies CASSSGTGIQPQHF. The chain recombines TRBV6-6 with TRBJ1-5, with TRBD1 identical over 9 bases. V shed 6 bases, J shed 6 bases, and the junction held 6 bases outside the gene matches. Germline V gene sequence: CDR1 MNHNY, CDR2 SVGAGI (reference sequence). The CDR3 spans 14 residues.

The CDR3 nucleotides read TGTGCCATCAGTGAGTCGAACTATGAAAAACTGTTTTTT. Its translation: CAISESNYEKLFF. V is TRBV10-3 and J is TRBJ1-4; no firm D call. Germline assignment: CDR1 ENHRY and CDR2 SYGVKD. Trimming removed 0 bases from V and 6 bases from J, with 5 bases in between. The CDR3 runs to 13 residues.

The chain combines TRBV18 with TRBJ2-3, with TRBD2 matching over 11 bases. With 7 bases clipped from V and 5 bases from J, the junction kept 14 bases outside the gene matches. Germline CDR1 and CDR2: KGHSH and LQKENI. CDR3 length: 17 residues. The CDR3, as DNA: TGTGCCAGCTTTCCCGGGACTAGCGGCCCGACCGTAGATACGCAGTATTTT. It codes for CASFPGTSGPTVDTQYF.

This sequence joins TRBV30 and TRBJ1-4; the D gene is possibly TRBD1 (5 bases). The V gene lost 3 bases and the J gene lost 5 bases, with 13 bases spanning the gap. Germline CDR1 and CDR2: GTSNPN and SVGIG (reference sequence). The CDR3 length is 14 residues. CDR3 sequence reads: CAWSSGKGNEKLFF. CDR3 bases: TGTGCCTGGAGCTCTGGAAAGGGGAATGAAAAACTGTTTTTT. The complete variable domain, with remaining parts taken from reference TRBV30 and TRBJ1-4, reads SQTIHQWPATLVQPVGSPLSLECTVEGTSNPNLYWYRQAAGRGLQLLFYSVGIGQISSEVPQNLSASRPQDRQFILSSKKLLLSDSGFYLCAWSSGKGNEKLFFGSGTQLSVL.

The gene calls are TRBV9 and TRBJ2-5; the match to TRBD1 covers 12 bases. The V segment lost 4 bases and the J segment 1 base; nucleotides outside the gene matches: 5. CDR1 is SGDLS, CDR2 YYNGEE, per germline. CDR3 length equals 16 residues. The CDR3 coding sequence is TGTGCCAGCAGCCTTGGGACAGGGGGCCTCCAAGAGACCCAGTACTTC. This codes for CASSLGTGGLQETQYF.

The genes are TRBV5-1 and TRBJ2-5; the match to TRBD2 covers 11 bases. With V trimmed by 3 bases and J by 1 base, 5 bases remained unmatched. This CDR3 comprises 16 residues. CDR1 is SGHRS and CDR2 is YFSETQ in the germline V gene. The CDR3 is CASSSGTSGSQETQYF. In DNA form, the CDR3 reads TGCGCCAGCAGCTCCGGGACTAGCGGCTCCCAAGAGACCCAGTACTTC.

The rearrangement links TRBV27 to TRBJ2-1; 11 nucleotides match TRBD2. Trimming took 5 bases from V and 4 from J; bases not matched to a gene: 7. This CDR3 comprises 16 residues. Germline CDR1 is MNHEY and CDR2 is SMNVEV (reference sequence). The CDR3 bases are TGTGCCAGCAGTCCGGAGACTAGCGGGGTATACAATGAGCAGTTCTTC. Protein: CASSPETSGVYNEQFF.

V is TRBV12-3 or TRBV12-4 and J is TRBJ2-1; D perhaps matches TRBD2 (7 bases). V shed 5 bases and J shed 15 bases, with 20 bases lying between them. The CDR3 has 13 amino acids. CDR3 in amino acids: CASSTTGTTASFF. The CDR3 bases are TGTGCCAGCAGTACAACAGGGACTACCGCCTCGTTCTTC.

The J gene is TRBJ2-4, the V gene TRBV5-4; possibly TRBD1 for D (5 bases). The CDR3 covers 14 residues. The V end was cut by 1 base, the J end by 1 base, with 6 bases between. CDR1 and CDR2 (germline): SGHNT, YYREEE (reference sequence). The chain's CDR3 is CASSLPGAKNIQYF. The DNA for the CDR3 is TGTGCCAGCAGCTTGCCAGGGGCCAAAAACATTCAGTACTTC.

The chain recombines TRBV11-2 with TRBJ2-3; TRBD1 agrees at 7 bases. The CDR3 contains 17 residues. V shed 5 bases and J 6 bases; nucleotides not matched to a gene: 17. From germline, CDR1 is SGHAT and CDR2 FQNNGV. The CDR3: CASSQSSRGFLLDTQYF. CDR3 DNA sequence: TGTGCCAGCAGCCAAAGCAGCAGGGGGTTTTTGTTGGATACGCAGTATTTT.